A selection of T cell receptor beta chains follows, all from one sample in a study of T cell responses to AZD1222 COVID-19 vaccine. The repertoire was sequenced with immunoSEQ multiplex PCR; TCRdb's copy has only in-frame clones and lacks some. The repertoire holds about 270,000 clones, about 94% seen once, with less than 0.65% in the top ten. Sequencing was performed on peripheral blood, taken 28 days after the second AZD1222 dose. Receptors were obtained from an adult who received the AZD1222 COVID-19 vaccine. Each CDR3 is given with its conserved first and last residue. The order of the fields is CDR3 DNA, CDR3 protein, D gene, clone size, J gene, V gene. The D gene is left open where the match is weak. Not all rows give a size; the values are once, few, many and, for expanded clones, a class.

TGTGCCAGCAGTTTGACTAGCGGGGCCTACAATGAGCAGTTCTTC CASSLTSGAYNEQFF TRBD2 NA TRBJ2-1 TRBV5-4
TGTGCCAGCACCAATCTTAGAGGCTCCTACAATGAGCAGTTCTTC CASTNLRGSYNEQFF NA NA TRBJ2-1 TRBV2
TGTGCCAGCACGGGGCTTGTTGGAAACACCATATATTTT CASTGLVGNTIYF NA once TRBJ1-3 TRBV11-2
TGTGCCAGCAGCTTAGCCCCTAGCGGGGGCCCTACCAGTGAGCAGTTCTTC CASSLAPSGGPTSEQFF TRBD2 NA TRBJ2-1 TRBV11-2
TGTGCCAGCAGCGTAGCAGATAGGACTGCCTACAATGAGCAGTTCTTC CASSVADRTAYNEQFF NA NA TRBJ2-1 TRBV9
TGTGCCACCAGCAGAGAGCCGAGCGGGGACAACGAGCAGTACTTC CATSREPSGDNEQYF NA once TRBJ2-7 TRBV15
TGTGCCAGCTCACCACCGGTAGCGGGGGGGGATGAGCAGTTCTTC CASSPPVAGGDEQFF TRBD2 NA TRBJ2-1 TRBV18
TGTGCCAGCAGCTCCCGGGACAGGCTTTATGGCTACACCTTC CASSSRDRLYGYTF TRBD1 once TRBJ1-2 TRBV7-9
TGTGCCAGCCGGACAGGGGGCGGATGGACTGAAGCTTTCTTT CASRTGGGWTEAFF TRBD1 NA TRBJ1-1 TRBV2
TGTGCCAGCAGGGGGGAGACTAATGAAAAACTGTTTTTT CASRGETNEKLFF NA NA TRBJ1-4 TRBV11-2
TGTGCCAGCACCCCCAGGGGCCCCTGGGAGACCCAGTACTTC CASTPRGPWETQYF NA NA TRBJ2-5 TRBV28
TGTGCCAGCAGCTTGGCCGGGACAGGCCTAAGCTCCTACGAGCAGTACTTC CASSLAGTGLSSYEQYF TRBD1 once TRBJ2-7 TRBV5-5
TGTGCCAGCAGCTCAACCATCGGGGGGAATTACGAGCAGTACTTC CASSSTIGGNYEQYF TRBD2 NA TRBJ2-7 TRBV11-2
TGTGCCAGCAGCTTAGGACTAGCGGGGACAGATACGCAGTATTTT CASSLGLAGTDTQYF TRBD2 NA TRBJ2-3 TRBV5-6
TGTGCCAGCAGTTGGGTTCCAGGTAACGAGCAGTACTTC CASSWVPGNEQYF NA NA TRBJ2-7 TRBV28
TGTGCCAGCAGTCTCCCCTCGGGACCCTATCCTGGAGCTTTCTTT CASSLPSGPYPGAFF NA NA TRBJ1-1 TRBV28
TGTGCCATCAGTGTCGTGGCAGGGGGCGACGAGCAGTACTTC CAISVVAGGDEQYF TRBD1 NA TRBJ2-7 TRBV10-3
TGTGCCAGCTCACCACCAAGTGGCAGCTGGGCTTTCTTT CASSPPSGSWAFF NA NA TRBJ1-1 TRBV18
TGTGCCGCCGCACGTAGCGGGACCTATACGCAGTATTTT CAAARSGTYTQYF TRBD2 NA TRBJ2-3 TRBV24-1
TGTGCCAGCAGTAACCCGGCAGTCTACGAGCAGTACTTC CASSNPAVYEQYF NA NA TRBJ2-7 TRBV6-5
TGTGCCAGCGCCCTGGGCAGGGGATATGGCTACACCTTC CASALGRGYGYTF NA once TRBJ1-2 TRBV5-6
TGCGCCAGCAGCACAGCCTCAGGGGGCGCGACTGAAGCTTTCTTT CASSTASGGATEAFF TRBD1 NA TRBJ1-1 TRBV5-1
TGTGCCAGCAGTTTCCCGACTGGGTACTATGGCTACACCTTC CASSFPTGYYGYTF NA NA TRBJ1-2 TRBV6-5
TGTGCCAGCGCATCCACAGACTCTGGAAACACCATATATTTT CASASTDSGNTIYF NA once TRBJ1-3 TRBV11-1
TGTGCCTCTCAAACGGGCAGGGTCGGGGGTGAGCAGTTCTTC CASQTGRVGGEQFF NA once TRBJ2-1 TRBV19
TGTGCCAGCAGTTTTCGGGGGCAGGGGACTGAAGCTTTCTTT CASSFRGQGTEAFF NA NA TRBJ1-1 TRBV6-5
TGTGCCAGCAGTTTACAGGGTTTCGTGCAGTTCTTC CASSLQGFVQFF NA NA TRBJ2-1 TRBV12-3/TRBV12-4
TGTGCCAGCAGCCACACCGGGACAGACAACTATGGCTACACCTTC CASSHTGTDNYGYTF TRBD1 NA TRBJ1-2 TRBV3-1/TRBV3-2
TGTGCCAGCAGCGTAGCAGGACACCTTAATTCACCCCTCCACTTT CASSVAGHLNSPLHF NA NA TRBJ1-6 TRBV9
TGTGCCTGGAGCCGAGGGGGACTAGCTCTGTACGAGCAGTACTTC CAWSRGGLALYEQYF TRBD2 NA TRBJ2-7 TRBV30
TGTGCCAGCAGGGGAGATAATTCACCCCTCCACTTT CASRGDNSPLHF NA once TRBJ1-6 TRBV25-1
TGTGCCAGTACCGAACAGGGTCGGCCATACGAGCAGTACTTC CASTEQGRPYEQYF NA once TRBJ2-7 TRBV19
TGTGCCAGCAGTTTACCCAATCAGCCCCAGCATTTT CASSLPNQPQHF NA NA TRBJ1-5 TRBV12-3/TRBV12-4
TGTGCCACCAGTGATTTGCCGGGGGCGGCATGGTCCGGGGAGCTGTTTTTT CATSDLPGAAWSGELFF NA NA TRBJ2-2 TRBV24-1
TGTGCCAGCTCACCACCGTCCATCTACACTGAAGCTTTCTTT CASSPPSIYTEAFF NA NA TRBJ1-1 TRBV18